This TCR beta chain was identified during a study of cytomegalovirus exposure and HLA in healthy donors. General study points: Evidence from a later analysis indicated that most CMV-associated TCR beta chains looked HLA-restricted. As a later analysis showed, a missense DCLRE1C variant was linked to trimming of TCR beta V- and J-genes.

Note on this clone: Antigen: not known.

13 Jbeta primers and 60 Vbeta primers were used for the PCR. Repertoires were generated with immunoSEQ multiplex PCR, while TCRdb's copy carries only in-frame clones and drops some. Here the sample spans about 130,000 clones, about 78% being singletons. Germline V CDR1 and CDR2: SGHTA, FQGNSA. This CDR3 is 13 amino acids long. Unmatched junction bases numbered 4, after V lost 5 bases and J lost 9 bases. The TCR originated in a human donor in good health. Input material: PBMCs. The J gene is TRBJ1-1, the V gene TRBV7-2, with 12 bases fitting TRBD1. The chain's CDR3 is CASSPGQGAKAFF. CDR3 sequence (DNA): TGTGCCAGCAGCCCGGGACAGGGGGCTAAAGCTTTCTTT.